The T cell receptor (beta chain) described here comes from a study of cytomegalovirus exposure and HLA in healthy donors. General study points: TCR beta sequences numbering around 15,000 were associated with HLA alleles at 0.05 false discovery rate in a later analysis.

This CDR3 has 15 amino acids. V was shortened by 4 bases and J by 7 bases, with 19 bases between the two germline ends. Looked up from germline, CDR1 is SNHLY and CDR2 is FYNNEI. On this clone: Its antigen is not known.

The PCR contained 60 Vbeta and 13 Jbeta primers. This table comes from immunoSEQ multiplex PCR, and its TCRdb copy is limited to in-frame clones, with some not included. The table shows about 100,000 clones, with approximately 78% occurring only once. The sequence came from a woman aged 55-75 years in good health and CMV-seronegative. Sequenced input: PBMCs. The rearrangement joins TRBV2 to TRBJ2-5, with TRBD2 as a possible D gene (5 bases). The CDR3 loop reads CASSGLASVVGTQYF. The CDR3 DNA follows: TGTGCCAGCAGTGGTCTAGCCTCGGTCGTAGGGACCCAGTACTTC.